These T cell receptor beta chains were read from a single sample in a study of T-cell reconstitution after alpha-beta-depleted transplantation in children. TCRdb reprocessed the PCR reads via MiXCR and lists one record per CDR3 protein. The table lists about 440,000 distinct CDR3 sequences, around two fifths of them singletons, with approximately 25% in the top ten. The sample was PBMCs, taken before TCRalphabeta/CD19-depleted stem cell transplant. These receptor sequences come from a girl aged 2-10 years with aplastic anemia, due to receive a stem cell transplant. CDR3s include the opening cysteine and the closing phenylalanine or tryptophan. Not all rows give a size; the values are once, few, many and, for expanded clones, a class.

v_call,clone_size,j_call,cdr3_aa
TRBV12-3/TRBV12-4,many,TRBJ1-1,CASSFNQGANTEAFF
TRBV24-1,few,TRBJ2-5,CATSDPRGGEETQYF
TRBV10-3,-,TRBJ2-4,CAISEAGAKNIQYF
TRBV5-1,-,TRBJ2-3,CASSQGQGKADTQYF
TRBV7-8,-,TRBJ1-2,CASSSSGTGRKNGYTF
TRBV9,few,TRBJ2-6,CASSVGQGASSGANVLTF
TRBV29-1,many,TRBJ2-1,CSIPGPQEQFF
TRBV12-3/TRBV12-4,few,TRBJ2-3,CASTPSQGPTDTQYF
TRBV20-1,few,TRBJ2-2,CSARISRQGNTGELFF
TRBV5-6,-,TRBJ2-5,CASSLSSGANSETQYF
TRBV29-1,-,TRBJ1-1,CSVEDGTGAPEAFF
TRBV2,-,TRBJ2-7,CASSAREGHREQYF
TRBV20-1,few,TRBJ2-7,CSARWGEDYEQYF
TRBV13,-,TRBJ2-5,CASSPAKGSQETQYF
TRBV4-2,once,TRBJ2-5,CASSPQTGGLSLQETQYF
TRBV30,few,TRBJ1-2,CAWSVSAGSGGYTF
TRBV29-1,few,TRBJ1-1,CSVEDGPEAFF
TRBV7-2,once,TRBJ2-7,CASSGGVDGLPFYEQYF
TRBV4-2,-,TRBJ1-1,CASSFRWDTEAFF
TRBV28,-,TRBJ1-1,CASNSLEANTEAFF
TRBV29-1,few,TRBJ2-7,CSPGRSSYEQYF
TRBV20-1,-,TRBJ2-7,CSARDPISKSSYEQYF